The 31 T cell receptor beta chains reported below all come from one sample, sequenced in a study of blood T cell repertoires in COVID-19. Produced via immunoSEQ multiplex PCR; TCRdb's table is partial and in-frame only. Among approximately 240,000 clones listed, roughly 84% were seen once. Source material: peripheral blood. The receptors stem from a woman aged 80 or older with active or convalescent COVID-19.

The chain has TRBV5-8 and TRBJ2-2; D remains ambiguous. The germline V and J ends were trimmed by 5 bases and 9 bases, with 11 bases remaining between them. The CDR3 has 12 amino acids. Germline loops: CDR1 SGHTS, CDR2 YDEGEE. The CDR3, as DNA: TGTGCCAGCAGGCGGAGCGTTTGGGAGCTGTTTTTT. This codes for CASRRSVWELFF.

In its sample, this clone was seen once. The CDR3 spells CSVEDPGGGRYEQYF. DNA of the CDR3: TGCAGCGTTGAAGATCCCGGGGGAGGACGCTACGAGCAGTACTTC. This chain joins TRBV29-1 and TRBJ2-7; possible D gene TRBD2, 6 bases. Trimming took 0 bases from V and 3 from J, leaving 15 bases between them. The CDR3 extends over 15 amino acids. CDR1 SQVTM and CDR2 ANQGSEA come from the germline V gene.

The rearrangement joins TRBV18 to TRBJ2-7, with 15 bases lining up with TRBD2. CDR3 size: 17 residues. V was pared by 3 bases and J by 1 base, with 4 bases of the junction left unmatched. Germline values: CDR1 KGHSH, CDR2 LQKENI. CDR3: CASSPPGLAGGSYEQYF. CDR3 in DNA: TGTGCCAGCTCACCTCCGGGACTAGCGGGGGGATCCTACGAGCAGTACTTC. The full variable domain, with the rest looked up from reference TRBV18 and TRBJ2-7, is NAGVMQNPRHLVRRRGQEARLRCSPMKGHSHVYWYRQLPEEGLKFMVYLQKENIIDESGMPKERFSAEFPKEGPSILRIQQVVRGDSAAYFCASSPPGLAGGSYEQYFGPGTRLTVT.

This clone came up once. The chain has TRBV11-2 and TRBJ2-3, with no clear D. CDR3 length: 14 residues. The germline V and J ends were trimmed by 1 base and 2 bases, with 7 bases remaining between them. Germline V gene sequence: CDR1 SGHAT, CDR2 FQNNGV. The CDR3 here is CASSLARVTDTQYF. For the CDR3, the DNA is TGTGCCAGCAGCTTAGCAAGAGTCACAGATACGCAGTATTTT.

This chain's CDR3 is CASSLSGDDTEAFF. The CDR3 bases are TGCGCCAGCAGCCTGTCAGGCGACGACACTGAAGCTTTCTTT. The rearrangement links TRBV5-1 to TRBJ1-1; D is ambiguous. With 4 bases removed from V and 3 bases from J, the gap between germline ends came to 13 bases. Germline lookup yields CDR1 SGHRS and CDR2 YFSETQ. The CDR3 covers 14 residues.

The chain has TRBV6-5 and TRBJ2-5; a weak D match, TRBD1 (6 bases). V lost 6 bases and J lost 2, with 10 bases in between. The germline V gene encodes CDR1 MNHEY and CDR2 SVGAGI. The CDR3 has 13 amino acids. The CDR3 nucleotides read TGTGCCAGCAGCCGCGGACAGCAAGAGACCCAGTACTTC. Translation: CASSRGQQETQYF.

This clone appeared a single time. The chain recombines TRBV13 with TRBJ2-7, with 11 bases identical to TRBD1. The trim removed 2 bases at V and 4 bases at J, leaving 7 bases unmatched. The CDR3 extends over 16 amino acids. Germline values: CDR1 PRHDT, CDR2 FYEKMQ (reference sequence). The CDR3: CASSLTPGQGVYEQYF. The CDR3 bases are TGTGCCAGCAGCTTAACACCGGGACAGGGGGTATACGAGCAGTACTTC.

This rearrangement joins TRBV4-1 to TRBJ2-1; 11 bases map to TRBD2. This CDR3 region has 17 residues. Germline V CDR1 and CDR2: MGHRA, YSYEKL. Trimming at V came to 3 bases and at J to 1 base, leaving 5 bases not matched to a gene. CDR3 DNA: TGCGCCAGCAGCCAGTACACTAGCGGGAGTTCCTACAATGAGCAGTTCTTC. Encoded protein: CASSQYTSGSSYNEQFF.

About this clone: This specimen includes other DNA sequences encoding the same CDR3. The chain carries TRBV5-1 and TRBJ1-1, with D possibly being TRBD1 (5 bases). CDR1 is SGHRS, CDR2 YFSETQ, per germline. Trimming stripped 3 bases from V and 1 base from J, with 10 bases between. The CDR3 extends over 14 amino acids. CDR3 region: CASSSQGGNTEAFF. The CDR3 nucleotides read TGCGCCAGCAGCTCGCAGGGAGGGAACACTGAAGCTTTCTTT.

This sequence joins TRBV2 and TRBJ2-7; 9 bases match TRBD1. CDR3 size: 14 residues. The V gene's germline CDR1 is SNHLY and CDR2 FYNNEI. V lost 8 bases, J lost 4 bases, and 9 bases stayed unmatched. CDR3 in amino acids: CASCPRDRVYEQYF. As DNA, the CDR3 is TGTGCCAGCTGTCCCAGGGACAGGGTGTACGAGCAGTACTTC.

The chain recombines TRBV6-4 with TRBJ1-2, with D perhaps matching TRBD1 (6 bases). CDR3 length: 15 amino acids. Germline V gene lookup returns CDR1 MRHNA and CDR2 SNTAGT. V dropped 7 bases and J dropped 5 bases, with 20 bases sitting between them. The CDR3 loop reads CASTFQFTGYYGYTF. CDR3 nucleotides: TGTGCCAGCACCTTTCAATTCACAGGGTATTATGGCTACACCTTC.

The V and J genes are TRBV5-8 and TRBJ2-6; 7 positions agree with TRBD1. CDR1 and CDR2 from the germline V gene are SGHTS and YDEGEE. V lost 0 bases, J lost 4 bases, and 10 bases stayed unmatched. CDR3 length: 18 residues. The CDR3 is CASSLVLGGQSGANVLTF. CDR3 nucleotide sequence: TGTGCCAGCAGCTTGGTTCTTGGGGGACAGTCGGGGGCCAACGTCCTGACTTTC.

The chain has TRBV27 and TRBJ1-1, with 10 bases that match TRBD1. Germline CDR1 MNHEY, CDR2 SMNVEV (reference sequence). The CDR3 covers 15 residues. With 5 bases clipped from V and 3 bases from J, the junction kept 6 bases outside the gene matches. CDR3 region: CASSPRTGGDTEAFF. The CDR3 DNA reads TGTGCCAGCAGTCCACGGACAGGGGGGGACACTGAAGCTTTCTTT.

The chain links TRBV4-1 to TRBJ2-2; D unclear. This CDR3 contains 14 residues. The germline V gene has CDR1 MGHRA and CDR2 YSYEKL. Trimming cost V 4 bases and J 1 base, with 7 bases left between them. The CDR3 DNA is TGCGCCAGCAGCCGTGCAGAGAACACCGGGGAGCTGTTTTTT. Translated, it gives CASSRAENTGELFF.

This chain links TRBV11-2 with TRBJ1-1; 7 bases are a match to TRBD1. The CDR3 consists of 13 residues. Germline V CDR1 and CDR2: SGHAT, FQNNGV. The V gene end was trimmed by 6 bases and the J gene end by 3 bases; junction bases not matched to a gene: 4. CDR3 sequence (DNA): TGTGCCAGCAGGACAGGGTTGGACACTGAAGCTTTCTTT. Protein product: CASRTGLDTEAFF. Full variable domain (missing parts from reference TRBV11-2 and TRBJ1-1): EAGVAQSPRYKIIEKRQSVAFWCNPISGHATLYWYQQILGQGPKLLIQFQNNGVVDDSQLPKDRFSAERLKGVDSTLKIQPAKLEDSAVYLCASRTGLDTEAFFGQGTRLTVV.

The rearrangement links TRBV19 to TRBJ2-7; 7 positions agree with TRBD2. The germline gives CDR1 LNHDA, CDR2 SQIVND (reference sequence). The CDR3 is 15 amino acids. The trim removed 3 bases at V and 4 bases at J, leaving 9 bases unmatched. The CDR3 region is CASSMETGGHYEQYF. For the CDR3, the DNA is TGTGCCAGTAGTATGGAGACGGGAGGTCATTACGAGCAGTACTTC.

The V call is TRBV5-5, the J call TRBJ2-3; 16 bases line up with TRBD2. This CDR3 region has 18 residues. Germline V CDR1 and CDR2: SGHKS, YYEKEE (reference sequence). The V segment lost 4 bases and the J segment 2 bases; nucleotides outside the gene matches: 7. The CDR3 loop reads CASSPGLAGGGSTDTQYF. The CDR3 DNA sequence: TGTGCCAGCAGCCCGGGACTAGCGGGAGGGGGGTCCACAGATACGCAGTATTTT.

This sequence joins TRBV9 and TRBJ2-5; the match to TRBD2 covers 8 bases. From germline, CDR1 is SGDLS and CDR2 YYNGEE. This CDR3 comprises 16 residues. V trimming: 0 bases; J trimming: 0 bases; junction bases outside the gene matches: 4. CDR3 region: CASSVEVSGNQETQYF. CDR3 DNA sequence: TGTGCCAGCAGCGTAGAAGTTAGCGGGAACCAAGAGACCCAGTACTTC.

V usage is TRBV11-3 and J usage is TRBJ2-7; 8 bases fit TRBD2. The CDR3 runs to 15 residues. V shed 5 bases and J 5 bases; nucleotides not matched to a gene: 11. The germline V gene encodes CDR1 SGHNT and CDR2 YENEEA. CDR3 region: CASSLWTSPGDEQYF. The DNA for the CDR3 is TGTGCCAGCAGCCTCTGGACTAGCCCGGGGGACGAGCAGTACTTC. The complete variable domain, with remaining parts taken from reference TRBV11-3 and TRBJ2-7, reads EAGVVQSPRYKIIEKKQPVAFWCNPISGHNTLYWYLQNLGQGPELLIRYENEEAVDDSQLPKDRFSAERLKGVDSTLKIQPAELGDSAVYLCASSLWTSPGDEQYFGPGTRLTVT.

J is TRBJ2-5 and V is TRBV30; TRBD2 matches 14 bases. Trimming cost V 1 base and J 2 bases; bases outside gene matches: 3. The length of the CDR3 is 16 residues. Germline CDR1 is GTSNPN and CDR2 is SVGIG (reference sequence). In nucleotides, the CDR3 is TGTGCCTGGAGTGCAGGACTAGCGGGAGGTCAAGAGACCCAGTACTTC. Amino acids: CAWSAGLAGGQETQYF.

The rearrangement joins TRBV5-5 to TRBJ2-1; D is uncertain. Germline V gene lookup returns CDR1 SGHKS and CDR2 YYEKEE (reference sequence). This CDR3 is built from 13 residues. Trimming stripped 2 bases from V and 4 bases from J, with 7 bases between. The CDR3 DNA follows: TGTGCCAGCAGCTTTTACGGTTACAATGAGCAGTTCTTC. Translating gives CASSFYGYNEQFF.

This clone has just one count. The chain links TRBV29-1 to TRBJ2-7; D not certain. Germline V gene data show CDR1 as SQVTM and CDR2 as ANQGSEA. The ends were cut back, 3 bases at V and 5 bases at J, with 8 bases in the middle. CDR3 length: 11 amino acids. CDR3 in amino acids: CSVEKRNEQYF. In DNA form, the CDR3 reads TGCAGCGTTGAGAAGCGCAACGAGCAGTACTTC.

The chain carries TRBV19 and TRBJ1-6; 9 positions agree with TRBD1. The CDR3 covers 16 residues. Per the germline V gene, CDR1 is LNHDA and CDR2 is SQIVND (reference sequence). Germline trimming cut 6 bases from V and 6 bases from J; bases unmatched to any gene: 9. CDR3 nucleotides: TGTGCCAGTAGGATCGGGACAGGGAACCGTAATTCACCCCTCCACTTT. Protein: CASRIGTGNRNSPLHF.

This clone was detected once. The chain carries TRBV5-4 and TRBJ2-3; 12 bases match TRBD2. There are 16 residues in the CDR3. Germline loops: CDR1 SGHNT, CDR2 YYREEE (reference sequence). V lost 3 bases and J lost 0; bases outside the gene matches: 2. The DNA of the CDR3 is TGTGCCAGCAGCTCAGGACTAGCGGGAAGCACAGATACGCAGTATTTT. Its translation is CASSSGLAGSTDTQYF.

The gene calls are TRBV7-8 and TRBJ1-5; TRBD1 is a possible D gene (5 bases). Germline V gene sequence: CDR1 SGHVS, CDR2 FQNEAQ. The CDR3 runs 15 residues. Trimming pared 3 bases from V and 3 bases from J, leaving 12 bases between. CDR3 sequence (DNA): TGTGCCAGCAGCTTGGTTACAGGATCCAATCAGCCCCAGCATTTT. Translating gives CASSLVTGSNQPQHF.

This clone came up once. The chain combines TRBV5-4 with TRBJ1-1; unclear D gene. The V gene's germline CDR1 is SGHNT and CDR2 YYREEE (reference sequence). V lost 4 bases and J 0 bases, leaving 10 bases between the germline ends. The CDR3 runs 14 residues. Here the CDR3 DNA reads TGTGCCAGCAGCCCACAGAATTTGAACACTGAAGCTTTCTTT. Encoded protein: CASSPQNLNTEAFF.

This rearrangement joins TRBV19 to TRBJ1-6; 9 bases are a match to TRBD1. V was pared by 5 bases and J by 6 bases, with 8 bases of the junction left unmatched. The CDR3 loop spans 16 amino acids. Looked up from germline, CDR1 is LNHDA and CDR2 is SQIVND (reference sequence). The CDR3 DNA is TGTGCCAGTAGTGGCGGGACAGGGTATAGTAATTCACCCCTCCACTTT. Its protein is CASSGGTGYSNSPLHF.

The J gene is TRBJ1-3, the V gene TRBV5-1; TRBD1 aligns across 7 bases. This CDR3 is 14 amino acids long. Germline V gene sequence: CDR1 SGHRS, CDR2 YFSETQ. V lost 4 bases, J lost 8 bases, and 9 bases stayed unmatched. CDR3 region: CASSLGTAGDTIYF. DNA for the CDR3: TGCGCCAGCAGCCTCGGGACAGCCGGAGACACCATATATTTT. The variable domain in full, completed from reference TRBV5-1 and TRBJ1-3, reads KAGVTQTPRYLIKTRGQQVTLSCSPISGHRSVSWYQQTPGQGLQFLFEYFSETQRNKGNFPGRFSGRQFSNSRSEMNVSTLELGDSALYLCASSLGTAGDTIYFGEGSWLTVV.

The chain has TRBV27 and TRBJ1-1; D is ambiguous. The CDR3 sequence is 14 residues long. Germline loops: CDR1 MNHEY, CDR2 SMNVEV (reference sequence). Trimming removed 3 bases from V and 4 bases from J, with 12 bases in between. The CDR3 region has the DNA TGTGCCAGCAGTTTCGTATCGTCCCGCACTGAAGCTTTCTTT. This codes for CASSFVSSRTEAFF.

This chain joins TRBV10-3 and TRBJ2-1; D possibly corresponds to TRBD2 (6 bases). Germline CDR1 ENHRY, CDR2 SYGVKD. V lost 6 bases, J lost 6 bases, and 18 bases lay in between. The CDR3 is 15 amino acids. CDR3 amino acids: CAIRVGTRTGNEQFF. The CDR3 DNA sequence: TGTGCCATCAGAGTCGGGACTCGAACGGGCAATGAGCAGTTCTTC.

The CDR3 sequence is CASSKGGGEGTDTQYF. The CDR3 DNA follows: TGTGCCAGCAGTAAAGGAGGAGGGGAGGGCACAGATACGCAGTATTTT. The chain links TRBV6-1 to TRBJ2-3, with a tentative D call TRBD2 (6 bases). With 5 bases removed from V and 1 base from J, the gap between germline ends came to 16 bases. Germline V gene data show CDR1 as MNHNS and CDR2 as SASEGT. The CDR3 consists of 16 residues.